This TCR beta chain was captured by sequencing in a study of T cell responses to AZD1222 COVID-19 vaccine. Study-wide results and caveats: White British people made up most donors, females outnumbered males, and clonal diversity was possibly underestimated. The number of AZD1222 recipients seropositive at baseline was only 6 or 7. Spike-specific TCR breadth and depth grew following two AZD1222 doses.

This clone was counted once. Its antigen is unidentified. The germline CDR1 and CDR2 sequences are MNHEY and SMNVEV (reference sequence). CDR3 size: 11 residues. V lost 6 bases to trimming and J lost 5 bases, with 8 bases between them. Clones were sequenced by immunoSEQ multiplex PCR, and TCRdb holds only the in-frame ones, with some missing. The top ten hold under 3.5% of the sample, which has about 150,000 clones, about 90% seen once. The chain couples TRBV27 to TRBJ2-7; D is undetermined. The material was peripheral blood, obtained 28 days after the second AZD1222 dose. The clonotype was recovered from an adult who received the AZD1222 COVID-19 vaccine. DNA of the CDR3: TGTGCCAGCAGCTTCAACCACGAGCAGTACTTC. Encoded protein: CASSFNHEQYF.